These 9 T cell receptor beta chains originate from one sample sequenced in a study of T cells in Graves' hyperthyroidism and ophthalmopathy. The TCR beta CDR3 regions underwent amplification using RNA transcripts as the source. The HTBI set primed first-round TCR CDR3 RT-PCR. MiXCR, run by TCRdb on the multiplex PCR reads, gives a single entry per CDR3 protein. The table lists around 400,000 distinct CDR3 sequences, nearly 15% of them singletons. Source material: blood. These TCRs come from a woman between 55 and 75 years old with Graves' ophthalmopathy.

The rearrangement links TRBV13 to TRBJ1-5; D gene ambiguous. This CDR3 contains 13 residues. Per germline, CDR1 PRHDT and CDR2 FYEKMQ (reference sequence). The germline V and J ends were trimmed by 6 bases and 1 base, with 7 bases remaining between them. The CDR3 reads CASRQKSNQPQHF. CDR3 DNA: TGTGCCAGCAGACAGAAGAGCAATCAGCCCCAGCATTTT.

This clonotype occurred many times. V usage is TRBV20-1 and J usage is TRBJ2-3; TRBD2 matches at 10 bases. V shed 1 base and J 5 bases; nucleotides not matched to a gene: 6. The CDR3 is 15 amino acids. In germline, CDR1 is DFQATT, CDR2 SNEGSKA (reference sequence). The CDR3 bases are TGCAGTGCTAGAGCGATAGCGGGGGGAGGAGATACGCAGTATTTT. Amino acid sequence: CSARAIAGGGDTQYF.

This clonotype was counted many times. The chain joins TRBV7-2 to TRBJ2-3; D uncertain. V was shortened by 4 bases and J by 0 bases, with 11 bases between the two germline ends. Germline values: CDR1 SGHTA, CDR2 FQGNSA. CDR3 size: 15 residues. CDR3 sequence: CASSSSSRSTDTQYF. The CDR3 nucleotides are TGTGCCAGCAGCTCCTCGAGTAGGAGCACAGATACGCAGTATTTT. The complete variable domain, with remaining parts taken from reference TRBV7-2 and TRBJ2-3, reads GAGVSQSPSNKVTEKGKDVELRCDPISGHTALYWYRQSLGQGLEFLIYFQGNSAPDKSGLPSDRFSAERTGGSVSTLTIQRTQQEDSAVYLCASSSSSRSTDTQYFGPGTRLTVL.

This clonotype was counted ten times or more. This sequence joins TRBV5-1 and TRBJ2-1; unclear D gene. The germline gives CDR1 SGHRS, CDR2 YFSETQ. V was clipped by 2 bases and J by 1 base, with 10 bases between them. The CDR3 length is 15 residues. Here the CDR3 reads CASSFEDPSYNEQFF. CDR3 nucleotides: TGCGCCAGCAGCTTCGAGGACCCTTCCTACAATGAGCAGTTCTTC.

This clonotype was seen just once. The genes are TRBV3-1 and TRBJ1-3; D is uncertain. Trimming left V 2 bases short and J 5 bases short, with 4 bases between. The CDR3 extends over 12 amino acids. Germline CDR1 and CDR2: LGHDT and YNNKEL (reference sequence). CDR3 in amino acids: CASSQPRNTIYF. CDR3 DNA sequence: TGTGCCAGCAGCCAACCCAGAAACACCATATATTTT. The full variable domain, with the rest looked up from reference TRBV3-1 and TRBJ1-3, is DTAVSQTPKYLVTQMGNDKSIKCEQNLGHDTMYWYKQDSKKFLKIMFSYNNKELIINETVPNRFSPKSPDKAHLNLHINSLELGDSAVYFCASSQPRNTIYFGEGSWLTVV.

This clonotype has a count of ten or more. The chain couples TRBV12-3 or TRBV12-4 to TRBJ2-3, with D unclear. Trimming took off 6 bases at V and 2 bases at J, with 9 bases between the two ends. This CDR3 is built from 13 residues. CDR3 in amino acids: CASRHITTDTQYF. Here the CDR3 DNA reads TGTGCCAGCAGGCATATTACCACAGATACGCAGTATTTT.

This clonotype was observed at least ten times. V gene TRBV6-1 combines with J gene TRBJ2-5, with 11 bases that match TRBD2. Germline CDR1 MNHNS, CDR2 SASEGT. Unmatched junction bases numbered 6, after V lost 8 bases and J lost 7 bases. The CDR3 has 13 amino acids. DNA for the CDR3: TGTGCCAGCGCCGGGACTAGCGGTGGGACCCAGTACTTC. It codes for CASAGTSGGTQYF.

This clonotype was seen many times. The J gene is TRBJ2-1, the V gene TRBV3-1, with D possibly TRBD2 on 5 matching bases. Deletions cut 2 bases from V and 4 bases from J, with 9 bases between. Germline CDR1 is LGHDT and CDR2 is YNNKEL (reference sequence). The length of the CDR3 is 14 residues. The CDR3: CASSQWTEYNEQFF. The CDR3 DNA reads as TGTGCCAGCAGCCAATGGACTGAATACAATGAGCAGTTCTTC.

In this sample, this clonotype turned up many times. The chain uses TRBV3-1 and TRBJ2-7; D perhaps matches TRBD2 (5 bases). The length of the CDR3 is 15 residues. V was clipped by 1 base and J by 1 base, with 11 bases between them. In germline, CDR1 is LGHDT, CDR2 YNNKEL (reference sequence). The CDR3 here is CASSQGGMISYEQYF. The CDR3, as DNA: TGTGCCAGCAGCCAAGGAGGGATGATATCCTACGAGCAGTACTTC.